A single sample is the source of the 21 T cell receptor beta chains below, sequenced in a study of identical twins. TCRdb re-derived calls from the 5' RACE reads in MiXCR, one entry per CDR3 protein. Of 120,000 to 150,000 distinct CDR3 sequences detected, around 3.5% appear once; the ten largest clones hold 8% to 8.5%. The sample taken for sequencing was memory T cells sorted from blood. The receptors derive from a man between 18 and 29 years old in good health.

This clonotype was detected ten times or more. The V call is TRBV29-1, the J call TRBJ2-6; D remains unclear. Germline CDR1 reads SQVTM; CDR2 reads ANQGSEA. This CDR3 has 13 amino acids. The V end lost 5 bases, the J end lost 4 bases, and 9 bases lay between the germline ends. The CDR3 sequence: CSVLAPGANVLTF. The DNA of the CDR3 is TGCAGCGTTCTGGCACCCGGGGCCAACGTCCTGACTTTC.

This clonotype was observed a few times. The chain joins TRBV5-1 to TRBJ2-7, with D possibly being TRBD2 (7 bases). V gave up 4 bases and J gave up 2 bases, with 13 bases separating them. The CDR3 length is 14 residues. Germline CDR1 SGHRS, CDR2 YFSETQ. The CDR3 loop is CASSPVGGPYEQYV. CDR3 DNA: TGCGCCAGCAGCCCGGTGGGGGGGCCCTACGAGCAGTACGTC.

This clonotype was counted many times. The J gene is TRBJ2-1, the V gene TRBV3-1; D may be TRBD1 or TRBD2 (5 bases each). Looked up from germline, CDR1 is LGHDT and CDR2 is YNNKEL (reference sequence). The V end was cut by 0 bases, the J end by 9 bases, with 15 bases between. The CDR3 spans 15 residues. DNA of the CDR3: TGTGCCAGCAGCCAAGATCTAGCCACTGGGGCTGAGCAGTTCTTC. Translating it yields CASSQDLATGAEQFF.

This clonotype occurred many times. The chain has TRBV10-3 and TRBJ2-1, with a tentative D call TRBD1 (5 bases). The ends were cut back, 11 bases at V and 0 bases at J, with 14 bases in the middle. The CDR3 has 14 residues. Germline assignment: CDR1 ENHRY and CDR2 SYGVKD. CDR3 sequence reads: CASKQASSYNEQFF. CDR3 in DNA: TGTGCCTCTAAACAGGCCAGCTCCTACAATGAGCAGTTCTTC.

This clonotype appeared many times. The rearrangement joins TRBV27 to TRBJ2-3; 7 positions agree with TRBD2. The junction had 11 bases not matched to a gene; V was cut back by 6 bases and J by 2 bases. Germline CDR1 and CDR2: MNHEY and SMNVEV (reference sequence). CDR3 size: 16 residues. In nucleotides, the CDR3 is TGTGCCAGCAGCCAGGCGGGACTACCTCCCACAGATACGCAGTATTTT. It specifies CASSQAGLPPTDTQYF.

This clonotype was picked up many times. The chain carries TRBV5-1 and TRBJ1-1, with D perhaps TRBD1 (5 bases). V was clipped by 3 bases and J by 0 bases, with 9 bases between them. The CDR3 sequence is 14 residues long. Germline V gives CDR1 SGHRS, CDR2 YFSETQ. This chain's CDR3 is CASSWDGMNTEAFF. Written as DNA, the CDR3 is TGCGCCAGCAGCTGGGACGGCATGAACACTGAAGCTTTCTTT.

The sample holds many counts of this clonotype. The chain links TRBV7-2 to TRBJ2-1; 7 nucleotides match TRBD2. V trimming: 5 bases; J trimming: 0 bases; junction bases outside the gene matches: 4. Germline CDR1 and CDR2: SGHTA and FQGNSA. This CDR3 contains 15 residues. CDR3: CASSEGRASYNEQFF. The CDR3 nucleotides are TGTGCCAGCAGCGAAGGGAGGGCCTCCTACAATGAGCAGTTCTTC. The full variable domain, completed using reference TRBV7-2 and TRBJ2-1, is GAGVSQSPSNKVTEKGKDVELRCDPISGHTALYWYRQSLGQGLEFLIYFQGNSAPDKSGLPSDRFSAERTGGSVSTLTIQRTQQEDSAVYLCASSEGRASYNEQFFGPGTRLTVL.

Concerning this clonotype: This clone may be a read error of a much larger clone one base away. The chain combines TRBV12-3 or TRBV12-4 with TRBJ2-3; 11 bases are a match to TRBD2. CDR3 length: 16 amino acids. The CDR3 nucleotides are TGTGCCAGCAGTTTTACCCCTAGCGGGAGGTCGGATAGGCAGTATTTT. Residues: CASSFTPSGRSDRQYF.

At least ten counts were recorded for this clonotype. This chain uses TRBV2 with TRBJ2-1; D is unclear. Trimming took off 8 bases at V and 6 bases at J, with 8 bases between the two ends. Germline V lookup: CDR1 SNHLY, CDR2 FYNNEI. CDR3 length: 11 amino acids. CDR3 in amino acids: CASPNGNEQFF. CDR3 coding DNA: TGTGCCAGCCCAAACGGCAATGAGCAGTTCTTC.

V is TRBV11-2 and J is TRBJ2-3, with 9 bases aligning to TRBD1. Germline V gene data show CDR1 as SGHAT and CDR2 as FQNNGV. J was trimmed by 3 bases and V by 5 bases; bases with no gene match: 6. The CDR3 contains 15 residues. The CDR3 region has the DNA TGTGCCAGCAGCACCCACAGGGGGCGAACAGATACGCAGTATTTT. Protein sequence: CASSTHRGRTDTQYF.

This clonotype was counted many times. CDR3 residues: CASTPGGVSYEQYF. CDR3 sequence (DNA): TGTGCCAGCACACCCGGCGGGGTTTCCTACGAGCAGTACTTC. The chain employs TRBV6-1 and TRBJ2-7, with D possibly being TRBD2 (6 bases). V was clipped by 7 bases and J by 1 base, with 14 bases between them. Germline assignment: CDR1 MNHNS and CDR2 SASEGT. There are 14 residues in the CDR3.

This clonotype occurred many times. The genes are TRBV5-5 and TRBJ2-1; the D is unclear. This CDR3 is built from 13 residues. The germline gives CDR1 SGHKS, CDR2 YYEKEE (reference sequence). V was clipped by 1 base and J by 8 bases, with 10 bases between them. CDR3 DNA sequence: TGTGCCAGCAGCTTGAGGCCATTCGATGAGCAGTTCTTC. Encoded protein: CASSLRPFDEQFF.

This clonotype was recorded at least ten times. The CDR3 reads CSAPDPTTTNEKLFF. The CDR3 DNA is TGCAGTGCTCCTGACCCTACGACAACTAATGAAAAACTGTTTTTT. The chain employs TRBV20-1 and TRBJ1-4; D unclear. Germline V gives CDR1 DFQATT, CDR2 SNEGSKA (reference sequence). The CDR3 contains 15 residues. V was pared by 5 bases and J by 0 bases, with 13 bases between.

This clonotype was detected many times. The chain employs TRBV6-1 and TRBJ2-7; 7 bases are shared with TRBD2. V was clipped by 10 bases and J by 6 bases; unmatched bases: 18. The CDR3 has 15 residues. Germline V CDR1 and CDR2: MNHNS, SASEGT. CDR3 sequence reads: CATRMTSGNIPEQYF. CDR3 DNA sequence: TGTGCCACCCGAATGACGAGCGGGAATATTCCCGAGCAGTACTTC.

The table lists this clonotype with many counts. The chain recombines TRBV12-3 or TRBV12-4 with TRBJ2-5, with D possibly called TRBD1 or TRBD2 (6 bases each). The V end was cut by 6 bases, the J end by 6 bases, with 17 bases between. The CDR3 runs to 14 residues. The chain's CDR3 is CASSLEGGAKTQYF. DNA for the CDR3: TGTGCCAGCAGCCTAGAGGGGGGCGCGAAGACCCAGTACTTC.

This clonotype was observed a handful of times. The V gene is TRBV6-1, the J gene TRBJ1-1; TRBD1 is a possible D gene (6 bases). The CDR3 has 14 residues. V was clipped by 5 bases and J by 1 base, with 11 bases between them. Germline-derived CDR1 and CDR2 are MNHNS and SASEGT. Here the CDR3 DNA reads TGTGCCAGCAGTCCGGACAGAAGGAACACTGAAGCTTTCTTT. Protein sequence: CASSPDRRNTEAFF.

This clonotype came up many times. This chain connects TRBV10-3 to TRBJ2-2; tentatively, D is TRBD2 (5 bases). Germline-derived CDR1 and CDR2 are ENHRY and SYGVKD. The CDR3 runs 15 residues. The V and J ends lost 7 bases and 7 bases respectively, with 19 bases between them. This CDR3 reads CAIKLAPGEVGELFF. CDR3 DNA: TGTGCCATCAAGCTAGCCCCCGGAGAGGTCGGGGAGCTGTTTTTT.

This clonotype was detected a few times. V gene TRBV13 combines with J gene TRBJ2-7; the match to TRBD2 covers 11 bases. CDR3 length equals 16 residues. Losses at the gene ends were 4 bases for V and 1 base for J; bases not matched to a gene: 6. Germline V lookup: CDR1 PRHDT, CDR2 FYEKMQ (reference sequence). CDR3 sequence: CASSSGGTSGSYEQYF. The DNA of the CDR3 is TGTGCCAGCAGCTCCGGCGGGACTAGCGGATCCTACGAGCAGTACTTC. The full variable domain, its missing parts supplied by reference TRBV13 and TRBJ2-7, is AAGVIQSPRHLIKEKRETATLKCYPIPRHDTVYWYQQGPGQDPQFLISFYEKMQSDKGSIPDRFSAQQFSDYHSELNMSSLELGDSALYFCASSSGGTSGSYEQYFGPGTRLTVT.

This clonotype was picked up many times. This chain connects TRBV12-5 to TRBJ2-1, with D possibly being TRBD2 (5 bases). This CDR3 contains 16 residues. Germline CDR1 reads LGHNT; CDR2 reads FRNRAP. Trimming removed 2 bases from V and 2 bases from J, with 13 bases in between. CDR3 in amino acids: CASGLIGRRTYNEQFF. CDR3 coding DNA: TGTGCTAGTGGTTTGATCGGGCGGAGGACCTACAATGAGCAGTTCTTC.

This clonotype was recorded at least ten times. This chain joins TRBV12-3 or TRBV12-4 and TRBJ2-5; 7 bases match TRBD1. There are 15 residues in the CDR3. V dropped 3 bases and J dropped 4; count of bases not matched to a gene: 8. The CDR3, as DNA: TGTGCCAGCAGTTTGGAGCGACAGGGTACAGAGACCCAGTACTTC. Translated, it gives CASSLERQGTETQYF.

This clonotype was counted many times. This chain joins TRBV12-3 or TRBV12-4 and TRBJ1-4; D gene uncertain. Trimming cost V 5 bases and J 8 bases, with 12 bases left between them. There are 13 residues in the CDR3. The CDR3 DNA follows: TGTGCCAGCAGTCGGCAAACGTGGGAAAAACTGTTTTTT. This encodes CASSRQTWEKLFF.